The rows below give T cell receptor beta chains drawn from one sample of a study of regulatory T cells in long-lasting Graves disease. Each CDR3 protein is one row after TCRdb ran MiXCR on the multiplex PCR reads. The sample lists a few hundred thousand distinct CDR3 sequences; roughly 24% were seen once. Sample: peripheral blood mononuclear cells (PBMCs), taken when the disease was refractory, from a patient treated with antithyroid drugs. Receptors were obtained from a woman aged 35 to 49 with Graves disease. The CDR3 runs from the conserved cysteine through the conserved F or W. Each record gives: D gene, clone size, V gene, CDR3 length, J gene, CDR3 protein, CDR3 DNA. A D gene is named only where the DNA matches it firmly. Some rows mark clone size as missing; the rest say once, few, many or name a class of expanded clone.

>TRBD2|many|TRBV6-1|14|TRBJ2-7
CASLGSGKSYEQYF
TGTGCCAGCCTTGGAAGCGGGAAGTCCTACGAGCAGTACTTC
>-|many|TRBV2|13|TRBJ1-5
CASSEGSYQPQHF
TGTGCCAGCAGTGAAGGCAGCTATCAGCCCCAGCATTTT
>TRBD1|-|TRBV4-1|15|TRBJ2-5
CASSQAGQKGETQYF
TGCGCCAGCAGCCAAGCGGGACAGAAAGGGGAGACCCAGTACTTC
>TRBD2|-|TRBV11-2|19|TRBJ2-2
CASIRLATFLIANTGELFF
TGTGCCAGCATAAGACTAGCGACCTTCCTTATAGCGAACACCGGGGAGCTGTTTTTT
>-|-|TRBV27|14|TRBJ2-2
CASSSGLKTGELFF
TGTGCCAGCAGTTCCGGACTGAAGACCGGGGAGCTGTTTTTT
>-|-|TRBV12-3/TRBV12-4|12|TRBJ1-1
CASRPGNTEAFF
TGTGCCAGCCGGCCTGGGAACACTGAAGCTTTCTTT
>TRBD1|many|TRBV12-3/TRBV12-4|16|TRBJ1-4
CASSWDRDLPNEKLFF
TGTGCCAGCAGCTGGGACAGGGACCTCCCTAATGAAAAACTGTTTTTT
>-|-|TRBV20-1|14|TRBJ1-3
CSAKLGRTSGNTIF
TGCAGTGCTAAGTTGGGACGGACCTCTGGAAACACCATATTT
>-|many|TRBV20-1|15|TRBJ2-7
CSARYPLAGTYEQYF
TGCAGTGCAAGATATCCCCTGGCGGGAACCTACGAGCAGTACTTC
>TRBD2|-|TRBV11-2|20|TRBJ2-1
CASSLVYGLAGVKSYNEQFF
TGTGCCAGCAGCTTAGTATATGGCCTAGCGGGAGTTAAGTCCTACAATGAGCAGTTCTTC
>-|-|TRBV18|14|TRBJ1-4
CASSPEGLHEKLFF
TGTGCCAGCTCACCGGAGGGACTCCATGAAAAACTGTTTTTT
>-|many|TRBV7-8|13|TRBJ1-1
CASSLAPHRVAFF
TGTGCCAGCAGCTTAGCGCCCCACCGGGTGGCTTTCTTT
>TRBD2|-|TRBV7-9|18|TRBJ2-1
CASSLERSGRAYNNEQFF
TGTGCCAGCAGCTTAGAACGAAGCGGGAGGGCCTATAACAATGAGCAGTTCTTC
>-|once|TRBV7-2|14|TRBJ2-7
CASSLAPSNSEEYF
TGTGCCAGCAGCTTAGCACCTAGCAACAGTGAGGAGTACTTC
>-|few|TRBV27|14|TRBJ2-2
CASSGTRGAGELFF
TGTGCCAGCAGTGGAACCAGGGGGGCCGGGGAGCTGTTTTTT
>-|-|TRBV15|14|TRBJ1-1
CATSRDGARTEAFF
TGTGCCACCAGCAGAGATGGAGCTAGAACTGAAGCTTTCTTT
>TRBD1|few|TRBV29-1|13|TRBJ1-3
CSVAQGAGNTIYF
TGCAGCGTTGCCCAGGGGGCTGGAAACACCATATATTTT
>-|many|TRBV30|13|TRBJ1-1
CAWSEGSHTEAFF
TGTGCCTGGAGTGAGGGAAGCCACACTGAAGCTTTCTTT
>-|few|TRBV7-8|14|TRBJ1-5
CASSLYGNNQPQHF
TGTGCCAGCAGCTTATACGGGAACAATCAGCCCCAGCATTTT
>TRBD1|few|TRBV10-2|14|TRBJ2-7
CATRTGQGFDEQYF
TGCGCAACCAGGACCGGACAGGGGTTCGACGAGCAGTACTTC
>-|few|TRBV29-1|13|TRBJ2-7
CSVEDNPTGSTYF
TGCAGCGTTGAAGATAATCCTACCGGGAGTACTTACTTC
>-|many|TRBV6-2/TRBV6-3|14|TRBJ1-1
CASSQHSGATEAFF
TGTGCCAGCAGCCAACACAGTGGGGCGACTGAAGCTTTCTTT
>TRBD1|many|TRBV28|14|TRBJ2-7
CASGETGGFYEQYF
TGTGCCAGCGGAGAGACAGGGGGATTCTACGAGCAGTACTTC
>-|many|TRBV6-2/TRBV6-3|10|TRBJ1-1
CASGDTEAFF
TGTGCCAGCGGGGACACTGAAGCTTTCTTT
>TRBD1|many|TRBV7-3|14|TRBJ1-2
CASSPGQGAGGYTF
TGTGCCAGCAGCCCCGGACAGGGGGCGGGTGGCTACACCTTC
>TRBD2|few|TRBV20-1|17|TRBJ2-7
CSASRPSGSPAVYEQYF
TGCAGTGCTAGTAGGCCTAGCGGGAGCCCAGCTGTCTACGAGCAGTACTTC
>-|-|TRBV12-3/TRBV12-4|13|TRBJ2-5
CASSFRLQETQYF
TGTGCCAGCAGTTTTCGGCTACAAGAGACCCAGTACTTC
>-|many|TRBV2|12|TRBJ1-5
CASSEGNQPQHF
TGTGCCAGCAGTGAGGGGAATCAGCCCCAGCATTTT
>-|many|TRBV28|15|TRBJ1-2
CASSFLGRVDYGYTF
TGTGCCAGCAGTTTTTTGGGCAGGGTGGACTATGGCTACACCTTC
>-|few|TRBV6-5|13|TRBJ2-2
CASSLGVTGELFF
TGTGCCAGCAGTTTAGGGGTTACCGGGGAGCTGTTTTTT
>-|many|TRBV6-2/TRBV6-3|15|TRBJ2-6
CASSDRGSGANVLTF
TGTGCCAGCAGCGACCGAGGCTCTGGGGCCAACGTCCTGACTTTC
>TRBD1|many|TRBV28|13|TRBJ2-7
CASGTGDSYEQYF
TGTGCCAGCGGGACAGGGGATTCCTACGAGCAGTACTTC
>-|few|TRBV20-1|15|TRBJ2-1
CSAIREGPVYNEQFF
TGCAGTGCGATCCGCGAAGGGCCGGTATACAATGAGCAGTTCTTC
>-|few|TRBV5-1|13|TRBJ1-4
CASSSNPVEKLFF
TGCGCCAGCAGCTCTAATCCGGTTGAAAAACTGTTTTTT
>TRBD1|many|TRBV11-2|15|TRBJ2-5
CASSLGQEYQETQYF
TGTGCCAGCAGCCTGGGACAGGAGTACCAAGAGACCCAGTACTTC
>TRBD1|-|TRBV29-1|13|TRBJ1-1
CSAEGQGSAEAFF
TGCAGCGCTGAAGGACAGGGGTCCGCTGAAGCTTTCTTT
>-|-|TRBV20-1|12|TRBJ2-7
CSVGDGGYEQYF
TGCAGTGTAGGGGATGGCGGATACGAGCAGTACTTC
>-|few|TRBV20-1|15|TRBJ2-7
CSARALTDFSYEQYF
TGCAGTGCTAGGGCCCTGACGGACTTCTCCTACGAGCAGTACTTC
>-|many|TRBV28|13|TRBJ1-2
CASSGHRNYGYTF
TGTGCCAGCAGCGGTCATAGGAACTATGGCTACACCTTC
>-|few|TRBV5-6|15|TRBJ2-5
CASSLVRRGLETQYF
TGTGCCAGCAGCTTGGTTCGCAGGGGATTGGAGACCCAGTACTTC